These 17 T cell receptor beta chains originate from one sample sequenced in a study of blood T cell repertoires in COVID-19. Clones were read by immunoSEQ multiplex PCR, and TCRdb kept only the in-frame ones, dropping some. The sample consists of hundreds of thousands of clones, 85% to 90% of them appearing once. The sample consisted of peripheral blood. The origin of the receptors is a human donor in a cohort sampled during active COVID-19.

This chain uses TRBV19 with TRBJ2-3; 7 bases align to TRBD1. The CDR3 sequence is 15 residues long. The J segment lost 6 bases and the V segment lost 3 bases, leaving 9 bases of the junction unmatched. Germline V lookup: CDR1 LNHDA, CDR2 SQIVND (reference sequence). The CDR3 here is CASSIEPGGMDTQYF. CDR3 coding DNA: TGTGCCAGTAGTATTGAGCCAGGGGGTATGGATACGCAGTATTTT.

The chain carries TRBV28 and TRBJ2-6, with a weak D call TRBD2 (5 bases). Germline values: CDR1 MDHEN, CDR2 SYDVKM. This CDR3 spans 15 amino acids. The ends were cut back, 5 bases at V and 4 bases at J, with 12 bases in the middle. The CDR3 DNA sequence: TGTGCCAGCAGTCCCGGGGTAGGAGGGGCCAACGTCCTGACTTTC. It specifies CASSPGVGGANVLTF.

The chain links TRBV18 to TRBJ2-5; no definite D call. This CDR3 has 13 residues. Germline V gene sequence: CDR1 KGHSH, CDR2 LQKENI. V lost 1 base, J lost 4 bases, and 7 bases lay in between. For the CDR3, the DNA is TGTGCCAGCTCACCACGATGGGCAGAGACCCAGTACTTC. Amino acid sequence: CASSPRWAETQYF.

This chain links TRBV4-1 with TRBJ1-2; 8 bases match TRBD1. The ends lost 2 bases at V and 0 bases at J; junction bases unmatched: 8. CDR3 length: 17 amino acids. The germline CDR1 and CDR2 sequences are MGHRA and YSYEKL. For the CDR3, the DNA is TGCGCCAGCAGCCAAAGATTCTTGACAGGGGCTAACTATGGCTACACCTTC. Protein: CASSQRFLTGANYGYTF.

The chain employs TRBV4-1 and TRBJ2-7; D is ambiguous. Trimming pared 2 bases from V and 7 bases from J, leaving 12 bases between. There are 13 residues in the CDR3. Germline V lookup: CDR1 MGHRA, CDR2 YSYEKL. Written as DNA, the CDR3 is TGCGCCAGCAGCCAACCCAGCTCCGGGGAGCAGTACTTC. It is translated as CASSQPSSGEQYF.

This clone was recorded once. The chain has TRBV27 and TRBJ2-5, with D possibly being TRBD2 (6 bases). Germline CDR1 reads MNHEY; CDR2 reads SMNVEV (reference sequence). Trimming removed 2 bases at V and 4 bases at J, with 8 bases between. This CDR3 comprises 13 residues. The CDR3 is CASSLGGGETQYF. CDR3 coding DNA: TGTGCCAGCAGTTTAGGGGGAGGAGAGACCCAGTACTTC.

This clone was recorded once. The CDR3 DNA follows: TGCGCCAGCAGCTTAGGGGCAGGGGTGGGCAATGAGCAGTTCTTC. Its translation: CASSLGAGVGNEQFF. The chain uses TRBV5-1 and TRBJ2-1; D may be TRBD1 (6 bases). The V end lost 2 bases, the J end lost 6 bases, and 15 bases lay between the germline ends. This CDR3 spans 15 amino acids. Germline CDR1 and CDR2: SGHRS and YFSETQ.

The CDR3 protein is CASGLVSSYNEQFF. In DNA, the CDR3 is TGTGCCAGTGGACTGGTAAGCTCCTACAATGAGCAGTTCTTC. This sequence joins TRBV19 and TRBJ2-1, with D possibly TRBD2 on 5 matching bases. This CDR3 comprises 14 residues. CDR1 and CDR2 (germline): LNHDA, SQIVND (reference sequence). Deletions cut 8 bases from V and 0 bases from J, with 11 bases between.

The rearrangement uses TRBV30 and TRBJ1-6, with D possibly matching TRBD1 (5 bases). V lost 2 bases and J lost 8, with 13 bases in between. This CDR3 region has 14 residues. Germline assignment: CDR1 GTSNPN and CDR2 SVGIG (reference sequence). The CDR3: CAWSPVEGDSPLHF. The CDR3 bases are TGTGCCTGGAGTCCCGTGGAAGGGGATTCACCCCTCCACTTT. The full variable domain, rest sourced from reference TRBV30 and TRBJ1-6, is SQTIHQWPATLVQPVGSPLSLECTVEGTSNPNLYWYRQAAGRGLQLLFYSVGIGQISSEVPQNLSASRPQDRQFILSSKKLLLSDSGFYLCAWSPVEGDSPLHFGNGTRLTVT.

This clone was detected only a few times. This chain joins TRBV6-6 and TRBJ1-5; 9 bases map to TRBD1. This CDR3 has 15 residues. The germline V gene has CDR1 MNHNY and CDR2 SVGAGI (reference sequence). V trimming: 5 bases; J trimming: 5 bases; junction bases outside the gene matches: 7. The CDR3 loop reads CASSQYRGPDQPQHF. DNA for the CDR3: TGTGCCAGCAGTCAATACAGGGGGCCGGATCAGCCCCAGCATTTT.

There are a few counts of this clone. This rearrangement joins TRBV5-1 to TRBJ2-2, with D unclear. CDR3 length: 14 residues. V lost 4 bases, J lost 6 bases, and 13 bases lay in between. Germline V lookup: CDR1 SGHRS, CDR2 YFSETQ. DNA for the CDR3: TGCGCCAGCAGCGCCGCGCCCCCGGCCGGGGAGCTGTTTTTT. It codes for CASSAAPPAGELFF.

CDR3 protein: CASSYITDLMNTEAFF. The CDR3 DNA is TGTGCCAGCAGTTACATCACAGACCTCATGAACACTGAAGCTTTCTTT. This chain uses TRBV6-6 with TRBJ1-1; D ambiguous. This CDR3 spans 16 amino acids. Between the trimmed V and J ends, which lost 2 bases and 0 bases, there was a span of 13 bases. Per the germline V gene, CDR1 is MNHNY and CDR2 is SVGAGI (reference sequence).

The CDR3 sequence is CASSSGHQASYEQYF. CDR3 coding DNA: TGTGCCAGCAGTTCCGGACACCAAGCCTCCTACGAGCAGTACTTC. The chain employs TRBV27 and TRBJ2-7; D might be TRBD1 (5 bases). Germline V lookup: CDR1 MNHEY, CDR2 SMNVEV (reference sequence). V lost 4 bases and J lost 0, with 13 bases in between. This CDR3 contains 15 residues.

The CDR3 DNA reads TGTGCCACCAGTGACCCGGACACCGACGGGGAGCTGTTTTTT. Translation: CATSDPDTDGELFF. The chain recombines TRBV24-1 with TRBJ2-2; perhaps TRBD1 as D (5 bases). Trimming left V 4 bases short and J 7 bases short, with 12 bases between. CDR1 is KGHDR and CDR2 is SFDVKD in the germline V gene. This CDR3 spans 14 amino acids.

The genes are TRBV28 and TRBJ2-7; 11 bases map to TRBD2. This CDR3 comprises 21 residues. Trimming took 6 bases from V and 2 from J; bases not matched to a gene: 24. Germline lookup yields CDR1 MDHEN and CDR2 SYDVKM. As DNA, the CDR3 is TGTGCCAGCAGCCTCCGAACCACTAGCGGGAGTTTACCCCTCAACACCTACGAGCAGTACTTC. It codes for CASSLRTTSGSLPLNTYEQYF.

Comment on this clone: Other nucleotide sequences in the sample specify the same CDR3. The gene calls are TRBV5-5 and TRBJ2-2, with a tentative D call TRBD2 (7 bases). Germline V CDR1 and CDR2: SGHKS, YYEKEE (reference sequence). The CDR3 sequence is 16 residues long. The V and J ends lost 3 bases and 3 bases respectively, with 15 bases between them. The CDR3 DNA follows: TGTGCCAGCAGCTCGAGGGGGGGTGCGGACACCGGGGAGCTGTTTTTT. Residues: CASSSRGGADTGELFF.

This chain uses TRBV29-1 with TRBJ2-5; TRBD2 is a possible D gene (5 bases). V lost 5 bases to trimming and J lost 7 bases, with 17 bases between them. CDR1 and CDR2 from the germline V gene are SQVTM and ANQGSEA. The CDR3 is 13 residues long. This CDR3 is CSVYGSLLGTQYF. As DNA, the CDR3 is TGCAGCGTTTATGGGAGCCTGCTTGGGACCCAGTACTTC.